Following are 5 T cell receptor beta chains from one sample sequenced in a study of cytomegalovirus exposure and HLA in healthy donors. Primers: 60 Vbeta forward and 13 Jbeta reverse. Measured with immunoSEQ multiplex PCR; TCRdb has only the in-frame clones, and not every one. The table has about 73,000 clones, 60% to 85% seen once. Source material: PBMCs. These receptors were taken from a man aged 65 to 85 in good health and CMV-seronegative.

CDR3 nucleotide sequence: TGTGCCAGCAGCGCCGGACAGGGGTGGTACGAGCAGTACTTC. It is translated as CASSAGQGWYEQYF. The rearrangement uses TRBV5-4 and TRBJ2-7; 9 bases are shared with TRBD1. Trimming removed 4 bases from V and 4 bases from J; junction bases left unmatched: 6. CDR1 and CDR2 (germline): SGHNT, YYREEE (reference sequence). The CDR3 covers 14 residues. The variable domain in full, with the rest retrieved from reference TRBV5-4 and TRBJ2-7, is ETGVTQSPTHLIKTRGQQVTLRCSSQSGHNTVSWYQQALGQGPQFIFQYYREEENGRGNFPPRFSGLQFPNYSSELNVNALELDDSALYLCASSAGQGWYEQYFGPGTRLTVT.

This rearrangement joins TRBV28 to TRBJ2-5, with 11 bases lining up with TRBD1. The DNA end is a closer match to TRBJ2-7, so the J assignment may be wrong. The CDR3 length is 16 residues. The V gene's germline CDR1 is MDHEN and CDR2 SYDVKM. CDR3 in DNA: TGTGCCAGCACCACAAATCCGGGACAGGGGGGTTACGAGCAGTACTTC. Translated: CASTTNPGQGGYEQYF.

The chain links TRBV18 to TRBJ1-3; a weak D match, TRBD1 (6 bases). Germline V lookup: CDR1 KGHSH, CDR2 LQKENI. Between the trimmed V and J ends, which lost 0 bases and 8 bases, there was a span of 17 bases. The CDR3 is 16 residues long. The CDR3 is CASSPPSGTKFDTIYF. The CDR3, as DNA: TGTGCCAGCTCACCACCCTCCGGGACAAAATTTGACACCATATATTTT.

The rearrangement links TRBV5-1 to TRBJ2-3; TRBD2 aligns across 7 bases. The CDR3 sequence is 15 residues long. CDR1 SGHRS and CDR2 YFSETQ come from the germline V gene. J lost 0 bases, V lost 5 bases, and 6 bases had no gene match. The CDR3 nucleotides read TGCGCCAGCAGTTTGACAGCGGGAAGCACAGATACGCAGTATTTT. This codes for CASSLTAGSTDTQYF.

This clone is a singleton in its sample. The V and J genes are TRBV5-4 and TRBJ1-6; 11 nucleotides match TRBD1. The V segment lost 4 bases and the J segment 10 bases; nucleotides outside the gene matches: 4. CDR1 and CDR2 from the germline V gene are SGHNT and YYREEE (reference sequence). The CDR3 is made up of 14 amino acids. CDR3 sequence reads: CASSVDRGQSPLHF. CDR3 DNA sequence: TGTGCCAGCAGCGTGGACAGGGGGCAATCACCCCTCCACTTT.